This TCR beta chain came from a study of spatial heterogeneity in lung cancer. Study details: Detection of beta-chain sequences consistently exceeded that of alpha-chain sequences. The library had UMIs, and each TCR and UMI pair averaged more than ten raw reads.

This clonotype was picked up a small number of times. TCR cDNA molecules each had a unique molecular identifier. A single record per CDR3 protein comes from TCRdb applying MiXCR to the 5' RACE reads. This table has 40,000 to 50,000 distinct CDR3 sequences, less than 9% appearing once. Time point given: sample taken at primary tumor resection. Whole RNA obtained from tumor, nontumor lung or frozen PBMC underwent sequencing without sorting. Germline lookup yields CDR1 SGHTS and CDR2 YDEGEE. CDR3 size: 14 residues. V was cut by 1 base and J by 8 bases, with 15 bases left in between. The chain has TRBV5-8 and TRBJ1-2; possible D gene TRBD1, 5 bases. This TCR came from a female donor with early-stage non-small cell lung cancer. Sample: PBMCs, taken at surgery. The CDR3 protein is CASSLIFGGIGYTF. Written as DNA, the CDR3 is TGTGCCAGCAGCTTGATATTCGGGGGTATAGGCTACACCTTC.